The 25 T cell receptor beta chains presented below share a single source sample, sequenced in a study of blood T cell repertoires in COVID-19. TCRdb's table, derived via immunoSEQ multiplex PCR, lists solely in-frame clones and lacks some. The sample yields 350,000 to 550,000 clones, roughly nine tenths seen once. The source material was PBMCs or T cells enriched from blood (not recorded which). Source of these receptors: a woman between 18 and 29 years old with acute COVID-19.

The chain has TRBV7-9 and TRBJ2-7; 10 bases match TRBD2. CDR3 size: 17 residues. Germline V lookup: CDR1 SEHNR, CDR2 FQNEAQ (reference sequence). V dropped 5 bases and J dropped 5; count of bases not matched to a gene: 15. CDR3: CASSAEGRAGGPHEQYF. The CDR3 DNA sequence: TGTGCCAGCAGCGCCGAGGGCCGAGCGGGGGGGCCTCACGAGCAGTACTTC.

This chain joins TRBV2 and TRBJ2-5; 9 nucleotides align to TRBD1. V trimming: 6 bases; J trimming: 7 bases; junction bases outside the gene matches: 9. The CDR3 is made up of 14 amino acids. Germline-derived CDR1 and CDR2 are SNHLY and FYNNEI. The CDR3: CASRPGQGIGTQYF. The DNA for the CDR3 is TGTGCCAGCAGACCGGGACAGGGTATCGGGACCCAGTACTTC.

V gene TRBV5-4 combines with J gene TRBJ2-2; D ambiguous. CDR1 is SGHNT and CDR2 is YYREEE in the germline V gene (reference sequence). V was cut by 2 bases and J by 6 bases, with 8 bases left in between. This CDR3 has 13 residues. The CDR3 loop reads CASSFASAGELFF. The CDR3 coding sequence is TGTGCCAGCAGCTTCGCTTCGGCCGGGGAGCTGTTTTTT.

The J gene is TRBJ2-7, the V gene TRBV2, with 13 bases identical to TRBD2. Germline V gene sequence: CDR1 SNHLY, CDR2 FYNNEI. Trimming removed 3 bases from V and 6 bases from J; junction bases left unmatched: 11. This CDR3 comprises 17 residues. CDR3 DNA sequence: TGTGCCAGCAGTGAGTCTCGGTGGACTAGCGGGAGCTTCGAGCAGTACTTC. It codes for CASSESRWTSGSFEQYF.

The chain carries TRBV5-1 and TRBJ2-7, with 8 positions matching TRBD2. The V and J ends lost 3 bases and 4 bases, in that order; junction bases with no gene match: 9. The CDR3 has 15 residues. Looked up from germline, CDR1 is SGHRS and CDR2 is YFSETQ. CDR3 coding DNA: TGCGCCAGCAGCTGGGGGAGCGGGGGTCCTTACGAGCAGTACTTC. Translated: CASSWGSGGPYEQYF.

CDR3: CASSARTGMSYEQYF. The CDR3 DNA is TGTGCCAGTAGTGCTCGGACAGGGATGAGCTACGAGCAGTACTTC. The chain carries TRBV19 and TRBJ2-7; 8 bases match TRBD1. The CDR3 covers 15 residues. V shed 5 bases, J shed 3 bases, and the junction held 9 bases outside the gene matches. Germline CDR1 and CDR2: LNHDA and SQIVND (reference sequence).

This chain links TRBV9 with TRBJ2-4, with D maybe TRBD2 (6 bases). Germline loops: CDR1 SGDLS, CDR2 YYNGEE. The length of the CDR3 is 12 residues. The V and J ends lost 3 bases and 8 bases respectively, with 9 bases between them. The CDR3 DNA reads as TGTGCCAGCAGCGGGGGCGGGGACATTCAGTACTTC. This translates into CASSGGGDIQYF.

CDR3 protein: CASSLTGPPYNSPLHF. The CDR3 DNA sequence: TGTGCCAGCAGCTTAACGGGGCCCCCATATAATTCACCCCTCCACTTT. The V and J genes are TRBV7-3 and TRBJ1-6, with D tentatively TRBD1 (5 bases). This CDR3 is 16 amino acids long. From germline, CDR1 is SGHTA and CDR2 FQGTGA. V was cut by 0 bases and J by 4 bases, with 10 bases left in between.

This sequence joins TRBV9 and TRBJ1-3, with 7 nucleotides matching TRBD1. J was trimmed by 4 bases and V by 0 bases; bases with no gene match: 1. This CDR3 is 14 amino acids long. The germline V gene has CDR1 SGDLS and CDR2 YYNGEE. CDR3 residues: CASSVGDRGNTIYF. In nucleotides, the CDR3 is TGTGCCAGCAGCGTAGGGGACAGAGGAAACACCATATATTTT. The full variable domain, rest sourced from reference TRBV9 and TRBJ1-3, is DSGVTQTPKHLITATGQRVTLRCSPRSGDLSVYWYQQSLDQGLQFLIQYYNGEERAKGNILERFSAQQFPDLHSELNLSSLELGDSALYFCASSVGDRGNTIYFGEGSWLTVV.

A word on this clone: The same CDR3 arises from other DNA sequences in this sample as well. The chain joins TRBV18 to TRBJ1-5, with D unresolved. Trimming took 2 bases from V and 6 from J, leaving 8 bases between them. The CDR3 is 13 amino acids. Germline V gives CDR1 KGHSH, CDR2 LQKENI. CDR3 in amino acids: CASSPDRSQPQHF. The CDR3 nucleotides are TGTGCCAGCTCACCAGATAGGAGTCAGCCCCAGCATTTT.

This clone was recorded a few times. The chain employs TRBV19 and TRBJ1-5; tentative D call: TRBD1 (6 bases). Per the germline V gene, CDR1 is LNHDA and CDR2 is SQIVND (reference sequence). This CDR3 comprises 16 residues. Trimming stripped 3 bases from V and 6 bases from J, with 18 bases between. The CDR3 DNA reads as TGTGCCAGTAGTATTAATATTGGGGGCAGGTCTCAGCCCCAGCATTTT. Protein product: CASSINIGGRSQPQHF.

The V and J genes are TRBV4-1 and TRBJ1-3, with D maybe TRBD1 (6 bases). The CDR3 covers 17 residues. Trimming stripped 0 bases from V and 3 bases from J, with 15 bases between. The germline CDR1 and CDR2 sequences are MGHRA and YSYEKL. CDR3 amino acids: CASSQDVGQKIGNTIYF. CDR3 sequence (DNA): TGCGCCAGCAGCCAAGATGTAGGACAGAAAATTGGAAACACCATATATTTT.

V gene TRBV15 combines with J gene TRBJ2-1, with 13 positions matching TRBD2. The CDR3 totals 14 residues. The J segment lost 4 bases and the V segment lost 8 bases, leaving 2 bases of the junction unmatched. Germline V CDR1 and CDR2: LNHNV, YYDKDF (reference sequence). The CDR3 here is CATSGLAGYNEQFF. The DNA of the CDR3 is TGTGCCACCTCGGGACTAGCGGGGTACAATGAGCAGTTCTTC.

The V gene is TRBV5-8, the J gene TRBJ2-1, with TRBD2 matching 8 bases. V shed 1 base, J shed 5 bases, and the junction held 2 bases outside the gene matches. Per the germline V gene, CDR1 is SGHTS and CDR2 is YDEGEE. There are 14 residues in the CDR3. DNA for the CDR3: TGTGCCAGCAGCTTGACTAGCGGCCACAATGAGCAGTTCTTC. Its protein is CASSLTSGHNEQFF.

About this clone: This CDR3 is also generated by other DNA sequences in the sample. This sequence joins TRBV5-1 and TRBJ1-1, with a possible D match to TRBD1 (5 bases). This CDR3 has 13 amino acids. Germline V CDR1 and CDR2: SGHRS, YFSETQ. Trimming cost V 4 bases and J 5 bases, with 12 bases left between them. CDR3 bases: TGCGCCAGCAGCAGCACAGGCGATACTGAAGCTTTCTTT. This encodes CASSSTGDTEAFF.

The chain carries TRBV12-5 and TRBJ1-5; weak D call: TRBD1 (6 bases). CDR3 length: 14 amino acids. Germline values: CDR1 LGHNT, CDR2 FRNRAP. The germline V and J ends were trimmed by 5 bases and 5 bases, with 13 bases remaining between them. This CDR3 reads CASGTGTSYQPQHF. Written as DNA, the CDR3 is TGTGCTAGTGGTACGGGGACAAGCTATCAGCCCCAGCATTTT.

To note about this clone: At the DNA level, this CDR3 is encoded by other sequences in the same sample as well. This chain uses TRBV6-4 with TRBJ2-1; 7 bases line up with TRBD2. CDR3 size: 15 residues. Germline loops: CDR1 MRHNA, CDR2 SNTAGT. V lost 0 bases to trimming and J lost 1 base; unmatched junction nucleotides: 0. For the CDR3, the DNA is TGTGCCAGCAGTGACTCTAGCGGGTCCTACAATGAGCAGTTCTTC. Translated: CASSDSSGSYNEQFF.

This clone has only a few counts. The gene calls are TRBV5-4 and TRBJ2-7; 13 positions agree with TRBD2. Germline CDR1 reads SGHNT; CDR2 reads YYREEE (reference sequence). Trimming took 4 bases from V and 6 from J; bases not matched to a gene: 13. The CDR3 is made up of 17 amino acids. This CDR3 reads CASSGWTSGGPMPEQYF. The CDR3 nucleotides read TGTGCCAGCAGCGGTTGGACTAGCGGGGGCCCAATGCCCGAGCAGTACTTC.

V and J are TRBV27 and TRBJ1-3, with D tentatively TRBD1 (6 bases). From germline, CDR1 is MNHEY and CDR2 SMNVEV (reference sequence). This CDR3 has 15 residues. Trimming cost V 8 bases and J 4 bases, with 18 bases left between them. The CDR3, as DNA: TGTGCCAGCGGACCACAGGGAGCGGGGGGAAACACCATATATTTT. Encoded protein: CASGPQGAGGNTIYF.

This sequence joins TRBV6-2 or TRBV6-3 and TRBJ1-5; 9 bases fit TRBD1. This CDR3 spans 15 amino acids. CDR1 is MNHEY, CDR2 SVGEGT, per germline. V shed 5 bases, J shed 4 bases, and the junction held 6 bases outside the gene matches. The CDR3 DNA sequence: TGTGCCAGCAGTCTGGGACAGGGCCTAAATCAGCCCCAGCATTTT. Its protein is CASSLGQGLNQPQHF.

The chain links TRBV3-1 (or the pseudogene TRBV3-2) to TRBJ1-5, with D possibly TRBD1 on 6 matching bases. The CDR3 runs 12 residues. V shed 10 bases and J shed 2 bases, with 9 bases lying between them. CDR1 is LGHDT and CDR2 is YNNKEL in the germline V gene (reference sequence). The CDR3 DNA is TGTGCCACACAGGGACGCAATCAGCCCCAGCATTTT. Protein: CATQGRNQPQHF.

The sample holds a few counts of this clone. This specimen includes other DNA sequences encoding the same CDR3. V gene TRBV7-2 combines with J gene TRBJ1-1, with D perhaps matching TRBD1 (5 bases). The germline CDR1 and CDR2 sequences are SGHTA and FQGNSA. V shed 0 bases and J shed 1 base, with 9 bases lying between them. The CDR3 spans 15 residues. The CDR3 bases are TGTGCCAGCAGCTTAGCGAAGACAGCGAACACTGAAGCTTTCTTT. Translated: CASSLAKTANTEAFF.

The V and J genes are TRBV30 and TRBJ1-1; tentative D call: TRBD1 (5 bases). This CDR3 has 12 amino acids. Germline values: CDR1 GTSNPN, CDR2 SVGIG (reference sequence). Trimming pared 4 bases from V and 4 bases from J, leaving 10 bases between. The CDR3 bases are TGTGCCTGGATCAGGGCCGCCACTGAAGCTTTCTTT. It codes for CAWIRAATEAFF. The variable domain in full, completed from reference TRBV30 and TRBJ1-1, reads SQTIHQWPATLVQPVGSPLSLECTVEGTSNPNLYWYRQAAGRGLQLLFYSVGIGQISSEVPQNLSASRPQDRQFILSSKKLLLSDSGFYLCAWIRAATEAFFGQGTRLTVV.

V gene TRBV10-3 combines with J gene TRBJ2-7; a possible D gene is TRBD2 (5 bases). Germline lookup yields CDR1 ENHRY and CDR2 SYGVKD. V was trimmed by 7 bases and J by 0 bases, leaving 16 bases between them. CDR3 length: 15 residues. CDR3 amino acids: CAITKSGVSSYEQYF. The DNA of the CDR3 is TGTGCCATCACAAAGAGCGGCGTTAGCTCCTACGAGCAGTACTTC.

The table lists this clone with a count of one. V usage is TRBV29-1 and J usage is TRBJ2-1; 9 nucleotides line up with TRBD2. Looked up from germline, CDR1 is SQVTM and CDR2 is ANQGSEA. V shed 7 bases, J shed 5 bases, and the junction held 12 bases outside the gene matches. The length of the CDR3 is 15 residues. This chain's CDR3 is CSGMSGGRPNNEQFF. DNA of the CDR3: TGCAGCGGTATGAGCGGGGGGCGACCCAACAATGAGCAGTTCTTC.